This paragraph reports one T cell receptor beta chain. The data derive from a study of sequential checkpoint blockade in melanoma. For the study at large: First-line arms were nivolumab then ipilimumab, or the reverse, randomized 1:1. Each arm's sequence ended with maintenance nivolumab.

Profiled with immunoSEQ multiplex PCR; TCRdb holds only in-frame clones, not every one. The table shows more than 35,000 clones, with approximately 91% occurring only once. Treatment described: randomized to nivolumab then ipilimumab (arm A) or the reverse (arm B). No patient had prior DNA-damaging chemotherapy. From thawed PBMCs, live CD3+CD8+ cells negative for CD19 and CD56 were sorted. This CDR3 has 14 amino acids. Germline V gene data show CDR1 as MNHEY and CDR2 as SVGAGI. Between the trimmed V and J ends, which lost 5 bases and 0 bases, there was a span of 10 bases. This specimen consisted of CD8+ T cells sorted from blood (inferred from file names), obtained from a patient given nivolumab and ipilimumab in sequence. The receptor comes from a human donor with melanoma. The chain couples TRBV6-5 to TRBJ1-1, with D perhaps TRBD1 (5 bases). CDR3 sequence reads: CASSQTEMNTEAFF. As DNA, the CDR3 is TGTGCCAGCAGTCAGACAGAAATGAACACTGAAGCTTTCTTT.